This TCR beta chain originates from a study of Ad26.COV2.S vaccination and SARS-CoV-2 variants. Of note for this clone: This sample also contains other DNA sequences that code for the same CDR3.

CDR1 and CDR2 (germline): KGHDR, SFDVKD. The ends lost 7 bases at V and 2 bases at J; junction bases unmatched: 2. The CDR3 extends over 14 amino acids. The data were produced by immunoSEQ multiplex PCR, yet TCRdb's version contains in-frame clones alone and is incomplete. This sample carries 350,000 to 500,000 clones, about 90% of them seen once, and the ten largest clones take more than 3.5%. Regarding treatment: roughly 18 received Ad26.COV2.S at low or high dose, single or two shots; roughly five received placebo; per-sample allocation not given. Day 63 after the first vaccine or placebo injection was the time point for sampling.

The chain links TRBV24-1 to TRBJ2-2, with 8 bases fitting TRBD1. This TCR came from a person between 18 and 65 years old who received the Ad26.COV2.S COVID-19 vaccine or a placebo. The specimen comprised peripheral blood, sampled in a trial of Ad26.COV2.S vaccine versus placebo. The CDR3: CATRGQGNTGELFF. For the CDR3, the DNA is TGTGCCACCAGAGGACAGGGAAACACCGGGGAGCTGTTTTTT.